A single T cell receptor (beta chain) is shown here with its context. As originally analysed: Nucleated cell counts were estimated from reference gene primer amplification. Assay used: immunoSEQ multiplex PCR; TCRdb lists only in-frame clones, some missing. V and J calls and clone size follow that table, whereas D and trimming were derived from the DNA. The sample includes a few hundred thousand clones, roughly 85% of them seen just once. The V end lost 10 bases, the J end lost 4 bases, and 10 bases lay between the germline ends. Looked up from germline, CDR1 is ENHRY and CDR2 is SYGVKD. This CDR3 has 12 residues. The sample originates from a study of blood T cell repertoires in COVID-19. In the study overall: Specimens from acute and convalescent COVID-19 originated in the United States, Italy and Spain.

Participants, about 18 to 95 years old, spanned 25 or so US areas. Two negative PCRs, clearance, or symptom resolution were required of recovered Cohort 3 donors. The chain carries TRBV10-3 and TRBJ2-2; D perhaps matches TRBD2 (7 bases). The sequenced sample consisted of PBMCs or T cells enriched from blood (not recorded which). The source of this sequence is a woman between 50 and 59 years old who had recovered from COVID-19. This chain's CDR3 is CASRGATGELFF. CDR3 nucleotides: TGTGCCAGCCGGGGGGCCACCGGGGAGCTGTTTTTT.